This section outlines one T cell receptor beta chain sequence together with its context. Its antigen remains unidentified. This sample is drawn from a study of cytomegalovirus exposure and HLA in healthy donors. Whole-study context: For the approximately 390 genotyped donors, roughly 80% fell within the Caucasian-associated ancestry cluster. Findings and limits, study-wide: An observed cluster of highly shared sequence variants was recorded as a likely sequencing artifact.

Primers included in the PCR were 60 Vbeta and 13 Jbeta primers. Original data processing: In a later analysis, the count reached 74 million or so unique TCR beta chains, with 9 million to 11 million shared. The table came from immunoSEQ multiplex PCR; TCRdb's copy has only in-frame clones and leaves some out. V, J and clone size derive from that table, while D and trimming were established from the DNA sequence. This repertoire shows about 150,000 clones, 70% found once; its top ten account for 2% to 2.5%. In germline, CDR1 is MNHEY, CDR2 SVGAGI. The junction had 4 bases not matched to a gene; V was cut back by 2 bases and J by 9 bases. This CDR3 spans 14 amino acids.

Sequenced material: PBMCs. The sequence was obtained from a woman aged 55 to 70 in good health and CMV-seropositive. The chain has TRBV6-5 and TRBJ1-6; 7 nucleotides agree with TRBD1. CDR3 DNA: TGTGCCAGCAGTTACGACAGGGTAGCTTCACCCCTCCACTTT. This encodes CASSYDRVASPLHF.